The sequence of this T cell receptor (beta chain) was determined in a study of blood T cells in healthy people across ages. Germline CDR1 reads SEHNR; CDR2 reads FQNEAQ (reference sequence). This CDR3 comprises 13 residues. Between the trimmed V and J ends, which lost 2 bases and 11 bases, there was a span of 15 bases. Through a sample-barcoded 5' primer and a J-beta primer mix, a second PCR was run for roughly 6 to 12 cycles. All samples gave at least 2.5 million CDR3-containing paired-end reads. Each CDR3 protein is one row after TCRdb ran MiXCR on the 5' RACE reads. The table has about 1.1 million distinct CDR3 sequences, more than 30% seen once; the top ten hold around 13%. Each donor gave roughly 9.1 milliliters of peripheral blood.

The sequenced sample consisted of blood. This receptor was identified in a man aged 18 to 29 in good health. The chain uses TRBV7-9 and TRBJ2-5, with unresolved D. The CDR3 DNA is TGTGCCAGCAGCTTAACGGTTAGCAATGAGCAGTACTTC. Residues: CASSLTVSNEQYF.